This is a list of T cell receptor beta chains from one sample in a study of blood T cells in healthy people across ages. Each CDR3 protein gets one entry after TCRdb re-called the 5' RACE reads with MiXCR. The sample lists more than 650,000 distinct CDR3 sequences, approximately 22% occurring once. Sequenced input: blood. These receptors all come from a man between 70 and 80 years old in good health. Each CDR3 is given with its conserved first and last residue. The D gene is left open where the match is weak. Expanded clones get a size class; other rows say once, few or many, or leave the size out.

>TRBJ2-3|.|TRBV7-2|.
CASSLSLTATDTQYF
TGTGCCAGCAGCTTATCCCTGACAGCCACAGATACGCAGTATTTT
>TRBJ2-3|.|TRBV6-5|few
CASSYGSPRTDTQYF
TGTGCCAGCAGTTACGGCTCCCCGCGCACAGATACGCAGTATTTT
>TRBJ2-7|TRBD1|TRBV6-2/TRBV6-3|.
CASSYSHRGISYEQYF
TGTGCCAGCAGTTACTCCCACAGGGGTATCTCCTACGAGCAGTACTTC
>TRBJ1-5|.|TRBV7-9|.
CASSQIGGDQPQHF
TGTGCCAGCAGCCAAATCGGGGGGGATCAGCCCCAGCATTTT
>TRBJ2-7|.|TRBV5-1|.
CASKQEAEQYF
TGCGCCAGTAAACAGGAGGCCGAGCAGTACTTC
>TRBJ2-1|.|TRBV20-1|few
CSAPRPAPNNEQFF
TGCAGTGCTCCCCGGCCCGCCCCAAACAATGAGCAGTTCTTC
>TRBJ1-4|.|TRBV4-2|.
CASSLPSTQLDEKLFF
TGTGCCAGCAGCCTCCCTTCGACGCAACTGGATGAAAAACTGTTTTTT
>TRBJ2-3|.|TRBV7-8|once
CASSLAPVISTDTQYF
TGTGCCAGCAGCTTAGCGCCCGTCATTAGCACAGATACGCAGTATTTT
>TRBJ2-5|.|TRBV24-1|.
CATSDFGLGEETQYF
TGTGCCACCAGTGATTTCGGGCTAGGCGAAGAGACCCAGTACTTC
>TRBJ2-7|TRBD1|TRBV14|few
CASRSGTDSYEQYF
TGTGCCAGCAGGTCCGGGACAGACTCCTACGAGCAGTACTTC
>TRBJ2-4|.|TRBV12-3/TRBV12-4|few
CASSRPIAKNIQYF
TGTGCCAGCAGCCGACCCATAGCCAAAAACATTCAGTACTTC
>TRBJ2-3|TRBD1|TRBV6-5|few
CASRAEGQGYTDTQYF
TGTGCCAGCAGGGCCGAAGGACAGGGTTACACAGATACGCAGTATTTT
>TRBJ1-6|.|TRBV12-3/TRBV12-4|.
CASSLGDPSPLHF
TGTGCCAGCAGTCTAGGGGACCCTTCACCCCTCCACTTT
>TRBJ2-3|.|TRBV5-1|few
CASSLVFQERTDTQYF
TGCGCCAGCAGCTTGGTGTTCCAAGAACGCACAGATACGCAGTATTTT
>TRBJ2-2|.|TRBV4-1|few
CASSQEVRRTGELFF
TGCGCCAGCAGCCAAGAAGTGAGGCGCACCGGGGAGCTGTTTTTT
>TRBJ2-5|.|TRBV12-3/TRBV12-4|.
CASRQAGWEETQYF
TGTGCCAGCAGACAAGCGGGCTGGGAAGAGACCCAGTACTTC
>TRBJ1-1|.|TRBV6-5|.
CASSPPGRSAFF
TGTGCCAGCAGTCCACCCGGGAGATCGGCTTTCTTT
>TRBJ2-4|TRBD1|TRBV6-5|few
CASTPDRGQGNIQYF
TGTGCCAGCACCCCCGACAGGGGGCAAGGAAACATTCAGTACTTC
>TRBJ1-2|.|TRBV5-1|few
CASSWPYNYGYTF
TGCGCCAGCAGCTGGCCTTATAACTATGGCTACACCTTC
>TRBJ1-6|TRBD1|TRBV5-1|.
CASSWKTGGSSYNSPLHF
TGCGCCAGCAGCTGGAAGACAGGGGGAAGCTCCTATAATTCACCCCTCCACTTT
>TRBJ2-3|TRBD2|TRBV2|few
CASSEARLAAITDTQYF
TGTGCCAGCAGTGAAGCGAGACTAGCGGCAATCACAGATACGCAGTATTTT
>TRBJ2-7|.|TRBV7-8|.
CASSWRLTGTGYEQYF
TGTGCCAGCAGCTGGCGACTCACAGGGACCGGCTACGAGCAGTACTTC
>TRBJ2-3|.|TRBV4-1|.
CASSQDEGDTDTQYF
TGCGCCAGCAGCCAAGATGAGGGTGACACAGATACGCAGTATTTT
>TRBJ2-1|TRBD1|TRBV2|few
CASSVGTAVNEQFF
TGTGCCAGCAGTGTCGGGACAGCCGTCAATGAGCAGTTCTTC
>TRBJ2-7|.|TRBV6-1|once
CASSETVEQYF
TGTGCCAGCAGTGAAACGGTCGAGCAGTACTTC
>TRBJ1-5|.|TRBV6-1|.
CASSVLAGVQPQHF
TGTGCCAGCAGTGTCCTAGCAGGGGTCCAGCCCCAGCATTTT
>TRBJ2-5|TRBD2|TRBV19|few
CASSIAGGETQYF
TGTGCCAGTAGTATTGCGGGGGGAGAGACCCAGTACTTC
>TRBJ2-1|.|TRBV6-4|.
CASSDSIAQGNEQFF
TGTGCCAGCAGTGACTCGATAGCGCAGGGGAATGAGCAGTTCTTC
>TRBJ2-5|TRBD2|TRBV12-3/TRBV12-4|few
CASGFRPGLAGVSSQETQYF
TGTGCCAGCGGCTTCCGGCCGGGACTAGCGGGAGTTTCTTCGCAAGAGACCCAGTACTTC
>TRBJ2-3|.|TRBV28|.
CASRTPTGARDTQYF
TGTGCCAGCAGGACTCCGACGGGGGCGCGAGATACGCAGTATTTT
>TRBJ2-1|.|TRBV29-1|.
CSVLKGNEQFF
TGCAGCGTACTTAAGGGGAATGAGCAGTTCTTC
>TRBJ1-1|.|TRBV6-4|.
CASSRGMGNTEAFF
TGTGCCAGCAGTCGAGGGATGGGGAACACTGAAGCTTTCTTT
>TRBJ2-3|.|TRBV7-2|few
CASSSRRAADTQYF
TGTGCCAGCAGCTCCCGGCGGGCGGCGGATACGCAGTATTTT
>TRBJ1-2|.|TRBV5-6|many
CASSLDGTYYGYTF
TGTGCCAGCAGCTTGGACGGAACTTACTATGGCTACACCTTC
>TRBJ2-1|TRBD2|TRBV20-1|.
CSASPGRARNEQFF
TGCAGTGCTAGTCCCGGGAGGGCCCGTAATGAGCAGTTCTTC
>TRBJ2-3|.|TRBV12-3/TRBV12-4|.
CASSLGDGGSDVQYF
TGTGCCAGCAGCTTAGGGGACGGGGGATCAGATGTGCAGTATTTT
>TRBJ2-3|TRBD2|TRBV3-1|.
CASSHSGSRGTQYF
TGTGCCAGCAGCCATAGCGGGAGTCGGGGTACGCAGTATTTT
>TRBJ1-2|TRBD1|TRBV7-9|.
CASSLGQGANGYTF
TGTGCCAGCAGCTTAGGGCAGGGGGCGAATGGCTACACCTTC
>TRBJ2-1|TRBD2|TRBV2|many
CASSEGSGGTNEQFF
TGTGCCAGCAGTGAAGGAAGCGGGGGGACCAATGAGCAGTTCTTC
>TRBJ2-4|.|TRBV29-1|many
CSGGAGNIQYF
TGCAGCGGCGGGGCCGGGAACATTCAGTACTTC
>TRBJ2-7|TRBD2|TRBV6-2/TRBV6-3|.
CASSSLLAGISYEQYF
TGTGCCAGCAGTTCCCTCTTAGCGGGGATCTCCTACGAGCAGTACTTC
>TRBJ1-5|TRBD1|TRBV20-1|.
CSVQGAHQPQHF
TGCAGTGTTCAGGGGGCGCATCAGCCCCAGCATTTT